A selection of T cell receptor beta chains follows, all from one sample in a study of identical twins. Each CDR3 protein is one row after TCRdb ran MiXCR on the 5' RACE reads. The sample carries about 810,000 distinct CDR3 sequences, around an eighth recorded once. These same data were also listed under a study on yellow fever vaccine responses in identical twins.

Sequenced: PBMCs. The receptors shown here come from a woman aged 18-29 years in good health. Each CDR3 is given with its conserved first and last residue. D genes are given only for firm matches. Rows give clone size only sometimes, using once, few, many, or a class for an expanded clone.

TRBJ2-1 TRBD2 many TRBV6-5 CASSYYPGLAGKNEQFF TGTGCCAGCAGTTACTACCCGGGACTAGCGGGGAAAAATGAGCAGTTCTTC
TRBJ2-1 TRBD1 few TRBV29-1 CSVDKGANEQFF TGCAGCGTTGATAAGGGGGCCAATGAGCAGTTCTTC
TRBJ1-4 TRBD1 few TRBV6-1 CASASGTGFEKLFF TGTGCCAGCGCCTCCGGGACAGGGTTCGAAAAACTGTTTTTT
TRBJ2-2 TRBD2 many TRBV15 CATSRDVLAGVNGELFF TGTGCCACCAGCAGAGATGTCCTAGCGGGAGTAAACGGGGAGCTGTTTTTT
TRBJ1-1 - many TRBV5-1 CASSLQPRAGVNTEAFF TGCGCCAGCAGCCTCCAGCCGAGGGCAGGAGTGAACACTGAAGCTTTCTTT
TRBJ2-7 TRBD1 - TRBV7-9 CASSAPRTGEAYEQYF TGTGCCAGCAGCGCCCCCCGGACAGGGGAAGCCTACGAGCAGTACTTC
TRBJ2-1 TRBD2 - TRBV24-1 CATSDYRGGINEQFF TGTGCCACCAGTGATTACCGGGGGGGGATCAATGAGCAGTTCTTC
TRBJ2-5 - few TRBV18 CASSSWTWETQYF TGTGCCAGCTCATCCTGGACTTGGGAGACCCAGTACTTC
TRBJ2-7 TRBD1 - TRBV18 CASSPPDRQTYEQYF TGTGCCAGCTCACCACCGGACAGGCAAACCTACGAGCAGTACTTC
TRBJ2-1 - few TRBV19 CASSMALGTAYNEQFF TGTGCCAGTAGTATGGCCCTCGGGACGGCTTACAATGAGCAGTTCTTC
TRBJ2-3 TRBD1 - TRBV10-1 CASSESTGSTDTQYF TGTGCCAGCAGTGAGTCGACAGGGAGTACAGATACGCAGTATTTT
TRBJ2-4 TRBD1 - TRBV28 CASSLSGTESIAKNIQYF TGTGCCAGCAGTTTATCGGGGACAGAAAGTATAGCCAAAAACATTCAGTACTTC
TRBJ2-7 TRBD2 few TRBV10-1 CASSEGLGVEQYF TGCGCCAGCAGTGAAGGACTAGGGGTCGAGCAGTACTTC
TRBJ2-5 - - TRBV5-6 CASSFGQAEETQYF TGTGCCAGCAGCTTTGGGCAGGCCGAAGAGACCCAGTACTTC
TRBJ2-1 - - TRBV5-1 CASSWEGGQSSYNEQFF TGCGCCAGCAGCTGGGAAGGAGGACAGTCCTCCTACAATGAGCAGTTCTTC
TRBJ2-1 - few TRBV7-9 CASPGVGSSYNEQFF TGTGCCAGCCCGGGGGTCGGGAGCTCCTACAATGAGCAGTTCTTC
TRBJ2-1 TRBD2 few TRBV15 CATSQRTSGYNEQFF TGTGCCACCAGCCAGCGGACTAGCGGTTACAATGAGCAGTTCTTC
TRBJ1-2 TRBD1 few TRBV3-1 CASSRTGGRSSYGYTF TGTGCCAGCAGCCGGACAGGGGGTCGATCATCTTATGGCTACACCTTC
TRBJ2-2 TRBD1 few TRBV5-1 CASSLLGQATNTGELFF TGCGCCAGCAGCTTGTTGGGACAGGCTACGAACACCGGGGAGCTGTTTTTT
TRBJ2-3 TRBD2 few TRBV20-1 CSARAFGLAGGPDTQYF TGCAGTGCTAGGGCTTTTGGACTAGCGGGAGGGCCAGATACGCAGTATTTT
TRBJ1-6 - - TRBV2 CASSPYGNSPLHF TGTGCCAGCAGTCCCTACGGGAATTCACCCCTCCACTTT
TRBJ2-7 TRBD2 many TRBV4-1 CASSPSGTSASYEQYF TGCGCCAGCAGCCCGTCCGGGACTAGCGCGTCCTACGAGCAGTACTTC
TRBJ2-1 - many TRBV5-1 CASTSDRGPSNEQFF TGCGCCAGCACCTCGGACCGGGGCCCCTCCAATGAGCAGTTCTTC
TRBJ2-1 - few TRBV10-3 CAISESPPSYNEQFF TGTGCCATCAGTGAGTCGCCTCCCTCCTACAATGAGCAGTTCTTC
TRBJ2-6 - few TRBV28 CASSNRAGANVLTF TGTGCCAGCAGTAACAGGGCTGGGGCCAACGTCCTGACTTTC
TRBJ2-7 - many TRBV24-1 CATSDPRTFDEQYF TGTGCCACCAGTGATCCCCGGACATTCGACGAGCAGTACTTC
TRBJ2-2 - few TRBV12-3/TRBV12-4 CASSLSLASDTGELFF TGTGCCAGCAGTTTAAGCCTAGCATCGGACACCGGGGAGCTGTTTTTT
TRBJ2-3 TRBD1 - TRBV3-1 CASSQDRTGATDTQYF TGTGCCAGCAGCCAAGATAGAACAGGGGCCACAGATACGCAGTATTTT
TRBJ2-1 TRBD2 - TRBV7-3 CASSLWGPSGIWNEQFF TGTGCCAGCAGCTTATGGGGCCCTAGCGGGATTTGGAATGAGCAGTTCTTC
TRBJ2-3 TRBD2 - TRBV12-3/TRBV12-4 CASSLVRPWTSTSTDTQYF TGTGCCAGCAGTTTAGTCCGGCCTTGGACTAGCACTAGCACAGATACGCAGTATTTT
TRBJ1-1 TRBD1 few TRBV6-1 CASSIRQGWNTEAFF TGTGCCAGCAGCATAAGACAGGGATGGAACACTGAAGCTTTCTTT
TRBJ2-7 TRBD1 - TRBV10-3 CAIRGTGGTYEQYF TGTGCCATCAGGGGGACAGGGGGCACCTACGAGCAGTACTTC